Sequencing of this TCR beta chain was carried out in a study of T cells in Graves' hyperthyroidism and ophthalmopathy. There were TCR beta CDR3 regions amplified from RNA transcripts. The study used the HTBI primer set for a first-round RT-PCR of the TCR CDR3. TCRdb re-called the multiplex PCR reads through MiXCR, storing one row per CDR3 protein. The table includes approximately 610,000 distinct CDR3 sequences, around 17% detected once. The CDR3 totals 16 residues. Trimming took off 0 bases at V and 2 bases at J, with 11 bases between the two ends. The germline V gene encodes CDR1 MGHRA and CDR2 YSYEKL.

The chain combines TRBV4-1 with TRBJ2-4; D may be TRBD2 (7 bases). This TCR derives from a woman aged 18-35 years with Graves' hyperthyroidism. The sample consisted of blood. The CDR3 spells CASSQDWGGTKNIQYF. CDR3 DNA: TGCGCCAGCAGCCAAGATTGGGGGGGCACCAAAAACATTCAGTACTTC.